Shown below are 18 T cell receptor beta chains from a single sample sequenced in a study of monozygotic twins with cystic fibrosis. Produced via immunoSEQ multiplex PCR; TCRdb's table is partial and in-frame only. The repertoire consists of 35,000 or so clones, with under 90% occurring once and the leading ten covering roughly 1.5%. Sequences were obtained from blood. The receptors shown here come from a girl aged 2-10 years with cystic fibrosis.

The gene calls are TRBV15 and TRBJ1-5; 7 nucleotides line up with TRBD1. There are 15 residues in the CDR3. CDR1 is LNHNV, CDR2 YYDKDF, per germline (reference sequence). V shed 3 bases, J shed 2 bases, and the junction held 4 bases outside the gene matches. The CDR3 is CATSSGTEGNQPQHF. CDR3 in DNA: TGTGCCACCAGCAGCGGGACAGAGGGCAATCAGCCCCAGCATTTT.

The chain is built from TRBV6-1 and TRBJ2-5; tentative D call: TRBD1 (5 bases). This CDR3 is built from 13 residues. CDR1 and CDR2 from the germline V gene are MNHNS and SASEGT. Trimming shortened V by 6 bases and J by 0 bases, and 8 bases separated the two germline ends. The CDR3 loop reads CASRDKYQETQYF. The DNA of the CDR3 is TGTGCCAGCAGGGACAAGTACCAAGAGACCCAGTACTTC.

In its sample, this clone was seen once. CDR3 in DNA: TGCAGCGTTGAAGATCTGGGACAGGGTGGGGGCTACACCTTC. Encoded protein: CSVEDLGQGGGYTF. This rearrangement joins TRBV29-1 to TRBJ1-2, with 9 bases that match TRBD1. The V gene end was trimmed by 0 bases and the J gene end by 8 bases; junction bases not matched to a gene: 7. The CDR3 spans 14 residues. Per the germline V gene, CDR1 is SQVTM and CDR2 is ANQGSEA.

This clone occurred once. The rearrangement uses TRBV30 and TRBJ2-1; 8 bases line up with TRBD2. The CDR3 extends over 15 amino acids. From germline, CDR1 is GTSNPN and CDR2 SVGIG (reference sequence). The V and J ends lost 0 bases and 5 bases, in that order; junction bases with no gene match: 6. CDR3 loop: CAWSVRGLANNEQFF. CDR3 bases: TGTGCCTGGAGTGTACGCGGACTAGCCAACAATGAGCAGTTCTTC.

The rearrangement uses TRBV2 and TRBJ2-2, with D maybe TRBD1 (6 bases). Germline-derived CDR1 and CDR2 are SNHLY and FYNNEI. The CDR3 totals 15 residues. V was pared by 5 bases and J by 3 bases, with 13 bases between. CDR3 amino acids: CASSFQGLDTGELFF. In nucleotides, the CDR3 is TGTGCCAGCAGTTTTCAGGGGCTGGACACCGGGGAGCTGTTTTTT.

J is TRBJ2-7 and V is TRBV5-5, with D possibly being TRBD2 (6 bases). V lost 4 bases to trimming and J lost 0 bases, with 14 bases between them. Germline values: CDR1 SGHKS, CDR2 YYEKEE (reference sequence). The CDR3 is 15 residues long. CDR3 DNA: TGTGCCAGCAGCCCCACGGACTATAGCTCCTACGAGCAGTACTTC. This codes for CASSPTDYSSYEQYF.

The chain links TRBV19 to TRBJ1-6; TRBD1 matches at 7 bases. Trimming took 8 bases from V and 0 from J; bases not matched to a gene: 7. This CDR3 region has 16 residues. Germline CDR1 LNHDA, CDR2 SQIVND (reference sequence). This chain's CDR3 is CASDYRGLSYNSPLHF. The CDR3 DNA is TGTGCCAGTGACTACAGGGGCCTCTCCTATAATTCACCCCTCCACTTT.

J is TRBJ1-1 and V is TRBV29-1, with unresolved D. This CDR3 has 11 amino acids. CDR1 is SQVTM and CDR2 is ANQGSEA in the germline V gene. V shed 7 bases and J shed 1 base, with 7 bases lying between them. As DNA, the CDR3 is TGCAGCGGGTTCTCGAACACTGAAGCTTTCTTT. Encoded protein: CSGFSNTEAFF.

This chain joins TRBV5-1 and TRBJ1-6; a possible D gene is TRBD1 (6 bases). The CDR3 contains 17 residues. The germline V gene encodes CDR1 SGHRS and CDR2 YFSETQ. The ends were cut back, 3 bases at V and 0 bases at J, with 13 bases in the middle. The CDR3 loop reads CASSSGQGSSYNSPLHF. The CDR3 DNA is TGCGCCAGCAGCTCAGGGCAGGGGAGCTCCTATAATTCACCCCTCCACTTT. The variable domain in full, completed from reference TRBV5-1 and TRBJ1-6, reads KAGVTQTPRYLIKTRGQQVTLSCSPISGHRSVSWYQQTPGQGLQFLFEYFSETQRNKGNFPGRFSGRQFSNSRSEMNVSTLELGDSALYLCASSSGQGSSYNSPLHFGNGTRLTVT.

This chain joins TRBV14 and TRBJ2-3, with 8 bases lining up with TRBD2. The CDR3 extends over 15 amino acids. Germline trimming cut 5 bases from V and 4 bases from J; bases unmatched to any gene: 8. The germline V gene has CDR1 SGHDN and CDR2 FVKESK. The CDR3 sequence is CASSSGGKMADTQYF. CDR3 DNA: TGTGCCAGCAGCTCGGGGGGGAAGATGGCAGATACGCAGTATTTT.

The chain links TRBV2 to TRBJ2-7; either TRBD1 or TRBD2 may fit D (5 bases each). V was shortened by 6 bases and J by 5 bases, with 17 bases between the two germline ends. This CDR3 comprises 14 residues. Germline CDR1 SNHLY, CDR2 FYNNEI. For the CDR3, the DNA is TGTGCCAGCAGCTCCGGGACGCCATCGGACGAGCAGTACTTC. Amino acids: CASSSGTPSDEQYF.

V gene TRBV6-6 combines with J gene TRBJ1-2; D is possibly TRBD1 (6 bases). The CDR3 loop spans 16 amino acids. In germline, CDR1 is MNHNY, CDR2 SVGAGI (reference sequence). The V end was cut by 6 bases, the J end by 2 bases, with 19 bases between. The CDR3 region is CASSCQGRSLNYGYTF. Written as DNA, the CDR3 is TGTGCCAGCAGCTGCCAGGGGCGCAGTCTGAACTATGGCTACACCTTC.

This sequence joins TRBV14 and TRBJ1-1; D is possibly TRBD1 (5 bases). Trimming cost V 2 bases and J 0 bases, with 16 bases left between them. The CDR3 runs 17 residues. Germline V gives CDR1 SGHDN, CDR2 FVKESK. The CDR3 loop reads CASSQLDSSLMNTEAFF. DNA for the CDR3: TGTGCCAGCAGCCAACTTGACAGTTCCCTCATGAACACTGAAGCTTTCTTT.

This clone was picked up one time. The rearrangement joins TRBV6-1 to TRBJ2-5, with 12 nucleotides matching TRBD2. Germline assignment: CDR1 MNHNS and CDR2 SASEGT. The CDR3 length is 15 residues. J was trimmed by 5 bases and V by 6 bases; bases with no gene match: 7. Here the CDR3 reads CASSSSGGALETQYF. In nucleotides, the CDR3 is TGTGCCAGCAGCTCTAGCGGGGGGGCGCTGGAGACCCAGTACTTC.

This rearrangement joins TRBV7-8 to TRBJ1-3, with D unresolved. V gave up 1 base and J gave up 0 bases, with 7 bases separating them. The CDR3 consists of 15 residues. CDR1 SGHVS and CDR2 FQNEAQ come from the germline V gene. DNA of the CDR3: TGTGCCAGCAGCTTAGTTACGAGCTCTGGAAACACCATATATTTT. This codes for CASSLVTSSGNTIYF.

The chain is built from TRBV9 and TRBJ2-1; unclear D gene. The CDR3 consists of 14 residues. Germline values: CDR1 SGDLS, CDR2 YYNGEE. V was shortened by 6 bases and J by 6 bases, with 16 bases between the two germline ends. This CDR3 is CASTPLGTSNEQFF. CDR3 nucleotide sequence: TGTGCCAGCACTCCCCTAGGTACGAGCAATGAGCAGTTCTTC.

V gene TRBV30 combines with J gene TRBJ2-3; D gene unclear. V lost 2 bases and J lost 2, with 5 bases in between. CDR3 length: 12 amino acids. Per the germline V gene, CDR1 is GTSNPN and CDR2 is SVGIG (reference sequence). CDR3 amino acids: CAWSFLTDTQYF. DNA for the CDR3: TGTGCCTGGAGTTTCCTCACAGATACGCAGTATTTT.

This sequence joins TRBV6-5 and TRBJ1-1; D may be TRBD1 (5 bases). From germline, CDR1 is MNHEY and CDR2 SVGAGI. V was clipped by 6 bases and J by 1 base, with 9 bases between them. There are 13 residues in the CDR3. DNA for the CDR3: TGTGCCAGCAGCCCAGGGCCGAACACTGAAGCTTTCTTT. Residues: CASSPGPNTEAFF.